This section outlines one T cell receptor beta chain sequence together with its context. Its target is unknown. The CDR3 has 14 amino acids. CDR1 and CDR2 (germline): SGHRS, YFSETQ. The V end lost 4 bases, the J end lost 0 bases, and 9 bases lay between the germline ends. 13 Jbeta primers and 60 Vbeta primers were used for the PCR. The data were produced by immunoSEQ multiplex PCR, yet TCRdb's version contains in-frame clones alone and is incomplete. This repertoire shows approximately 130,000 clones, 65% to 90% found once; its top ten account for 0.95% to 1.5%. This entry comes from a study of cytomegalovirus exposure and HLA in healthy donors. Findings and caveats of the study: Among TCR beta chains, those listed as cytomegalovirus-associated numbered over 150.

This clonotype was obtained from a girl aged 2-10 years in good health and CMV-seronegative. Sequenced input: PBMCs. The chain uses TRBV5-1 and TRBJ2-3; D is perhaps TRBD2 (5 bases). The CDR3 DNA follows: TGCGCCAGCAGCCGAGGACTTAGCACAGATACGCAGTATTTT. This gives the protein CASSRGLSTDTQYF.